These 10 T cell receptor beta chains originate from one sample sequenced in a study of beta chain features in type 1 diabetes. Every isolated RNA sample was fully reverse transcribed, so sequencing captured expressed TCRB transcripts. Method: immunoSEQ multiplex PCR; TCRdb's copy keeps in-frame clones and lacks some. The sample comprises about 330,000 clones, 11% of which are singletons, and about 0.014% rests with the top ten. Material: naive CD4+ T cells from blood. The receptors come from a woman in her twenties or thirties in good health.

This chain joins TRBV5-6 and TRBJ2-7; perhaps TRBD1 as D (5 bases). V lost 1 base to trimming and J lost 7 bases, with 15 bases between them. The CDR3 has 14 residues. Germline V gene sequence: CDR1 SGHDT, CDR2 YYEEEE. The CDR3 DNA reads as TGTGCCAGCAGCTTGTACAGGCGTCCTAGGGAGCAGTACTTC. Protein: CASSLYRRPREQYF.

The chain carries TRBV6-5 and TRBJ2-2, with 8 bases fitting TRBD1. The CDR3 is 16 residues long. Trimming at V came to 2 bases and at J to 1 base, leaving 3 bases not matched to a gene. Per germline, CDR1 MNHEY and CDR2 SVGAGI. The CDR3 is CASSYGTGVNTGELFF. In DNA, the CDR3 is TGTGCCAGCAGTTACGGGACAGGAGTGAACACCGGGGAGCTGTTTTTT.

In its sample, this clone was seen a few times. This rearrangement joins TRBV27 to TRBJ2-3; 9 bases match TRBD1. The junction had 10 bases not matched to a gene; V was cut back by 5 bases and J by 7 bases. Germline V gene lookup returns CDR1 MNHEY and CDR2 SMNVEV (reference sequence). This CDR3 has 15 amino acids. Here the CDR3 reads CASSPTRTGEHTQYF. The DNA of the CDR3 is TGTGCCAGCAGTCCGACCCGGACAGGGGAGCATACGCAGTATTTT.

The gene calls are TRBV2 and TRBJ1-4; D is uncertain. Trimming took off 6 bases at V and 10 bases at J, with 12 bases between the two ends. CDR1 SNHLY and CDR2 FYNNEI come from the germline V gene. This CDR3 is built from 12 residues. The CDR3 protein is CASSKDEGKLFF. DNA for the CDR3: TGTGCCAGCAGCAAGGACGAGGGAAAACTGTTTTTT.

The genes are TRBV5-4 and TRBJ2-7, with 10 bases that match TRBD2. Unmatched junction bases numbered 3, after V lost 0 bases and J lost 0 bases. Germline-derived CDR1 and CDR2 are SGHNT and YYREEE (reference sequence). The CDR3 consists of 16 residues. In DNA, the CDR3 is TGTGCCAGCAGCTTGGCCCGGACTAGCGGCTCCTACGAGCAGTACTTC. Protein: CASSLARTSGSYEQYF.

The chain uses TRBV4-3 and TRBJ2-1, with 8 bases that match TRBD2. The germline V gene encodes CDR1 LGHNA and CDR2 YSLEER. V lost 0 bases and J lost 8; bases outside the gene matches: 6. This CDR3 has 15 residues. CDR3 coding DNA: TGCGCCAGCAGCCAAGAAGCTCACGGGGGGGATGAGCAGTTCTTC. Translated: CASSQEAHGGDEQFF.

This clone showed up just a few times. The V and J genes are TRBV29-1 and TRBJ2-1, with 8 bases aligning to TRBD2. With V trimmed by 5 bases and J by 5 bases, 8 bases remained unmatched. Germline V CDR1 and CDR2: SQVTM, ANQGSEA. This CDR3 has 14 amino acids. CDR3 protein: CSVLKLAGNNEQFF. CDR3 bases: TGCAGCGTTCTGAAGTTAGCGGGGAACAATGAGCAGTTCTTC.

The rearrangement links TRBV7-9 to TRBJ2-2; 8 nucleotides match TRBD1. CDR3 size: 17 residues. CDR1 is SEHNR and CDR2 is FQNEAQ in the germline V gene (reference sequence). With V trimmed by 2 bases and J by 3 bases, 8 bases remained unmatched. For the CDR3, the DNA is TGTGCCAGCAGCTTATCTAGACAGGGGTTGCACACCGGGGAGCTGTTTTTT. This codes for CASSLSRQGLHTGELFF.

V and J are TRBV28 and TRBJ2-7; 7 bases match TRBD1. The germline V gene has CDR1 MDHEN and CDR2 SYDVKM. Unmatched junction bases numbered 8, after V lost 6 bases and J lost 6 bases. This CDR3 comprises 13 residues. This CDR3 is CASRGQWPLEQYF. In nucleotides, the CDR3 is TGTGCCAGCAGGGGACAGTGGCCCCTCGAGCAGTACTTC.

This chain uses TRBV6-1 with TRBJ2-5, with a weak D call TRBD2 (6 bases). The CDR3 sequence is 16 residues long. V was pared by 1 base and J by 2 bases, with 14 bases between. The germline V gene has CDR1 MNHNS and CDR2 SASEGT. The DNA for the CDR3 is TGTGCCAGCAGTGAAGGTGGACGCGGGGTACAAGAGACCCAGTACTTC. This sequence encodes CASSEGGRGVQETQYF.